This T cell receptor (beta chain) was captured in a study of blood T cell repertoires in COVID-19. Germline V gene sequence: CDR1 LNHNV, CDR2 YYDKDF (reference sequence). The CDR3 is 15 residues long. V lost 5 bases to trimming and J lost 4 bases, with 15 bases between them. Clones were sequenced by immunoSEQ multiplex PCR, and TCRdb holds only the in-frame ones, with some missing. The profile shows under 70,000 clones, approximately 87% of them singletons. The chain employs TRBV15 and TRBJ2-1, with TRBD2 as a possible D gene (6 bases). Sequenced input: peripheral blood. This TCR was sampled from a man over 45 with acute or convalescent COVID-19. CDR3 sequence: CATSPMEGSYNEQFF. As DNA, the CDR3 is TGTGCCACCAGCCCGATGGAGGGATCTTACAATGAGCAGTTCTTC.